These 27 T cell receptor beta chains were sequenced from one sample in a study of shared clonotypes between healthy human individuals. Method: immunoSEQ multiplex PCR; TCRdb's copy keeps in-frame clones and lacks some. The data show about 1.1 million clones, around three quarters seen once. The sequenced sample was memory CD4+ T cells from PBMCs. Regarding subset: CD45RA-negative fraction. The receptors were gathered from a man younger than 35 in good health. Some clones in this sample may be carry-over from other donors' samples.

This rearrangement joins TRBV18 to TRBJ2-7; TRBD2 agrees at 8 bases. CDR1 and CDR2 (germline): KGHSH, LQKENI. With V trimmed by 3 bases and J by 4 bases, 11 bases remained unmatched. This CDR3 has 16 amino acids. CDR3 sequence: CASSPRRAGVPYEQYF. In nucleotides, the CDR3 is TGTGCCAGCTCACCCCGTAGAGCGGGGGTTCCTTACGAGCAGTACTTC.

The chain employs TRBV6-1 and TRBJ2-1; TRBD2 matches 7 bases. Germline V gene sequence: CDR1 MNHNS, CDR2 SASEGT. Trimming cost V 2 bases and J 4 bases; bases outside gene matches: 5. The CDR3 runs to 15 residues. CDR3 nucleotide sequence: TGTGCCAGCAGTGAACTGACTAGCACTTACAATGAGCAGTTCTTC. Residues: CASSELTSTYNEQFF.

The V call is TRBV7-2, the J call TRBJ1-1; maybe TRBD1 (5 bases). The CDR3 runs to 13 residues. Germline V CDR1 and CDR2: SGHTA, FQGNSA. Deletions cut 3 bases from V and 5 bases from J, with 10 bases between. CDR3 in amino acids: CASSFGRATEAFF. CDR3 in DNA: TGTGCCAGCAGCTTTGGCAGGGCTACTGAAGCTTTCTTT.

The chain has TRBV28 and TRBJ2-1, with TRBD2 identical over 8 bases. CDR3 size: 19 residues. The V gene end was trimmed by 5 bases and the J gene end by 3 bases; junction bases not matched to a gene: 18. Germline loops: CDR1 MDHEN, CDR2 SYDVKM. CDR3 sequence: CASSQPMGTSPEGYNEQFF. CDR3 nucleotide sequence: TGTGCCAGCAGTCAGCCCATGGGGACTAGTCCGGAGGGCTACAATGAGCAGTTCTTC.

This chain links TRBV11-2 with TRBJ2-1; D might be TRBD1 (6 bases). V lost 4 bases and J lost 4, with 11 bases in between. This CDR3 spans 14 amino acids. Per the germline V gene, CDR1 is SGHAT and CDR2 is FQNNGV. This CDR3 reads CASSSPRGYNEQFF. The CDR3 DNA follows: TGTGCCAGCAGCTCTCCCAGGGGTTACAATGAGCAGTTCTTC.

This sequence joins TRBV28 and TRBJ1-2, with D possibly matching TRBD1 (5 bases). The CDR3 runs to 13 residues. Germline V gene lookup returns CDR1 MDHEN and CDR2 SYDVKM. V was trimmed by 6 bases and J by 4 bases, leaving 12 bases between them. This CDR3 is CASSPGPGYGYTF. The DNA for the CDR3 is TGTGCCAGCAGCCCGGGACCCGGCTATGGCTACACCTTC.

The chain links TRBV20-1 to TRBJ1-1; D is unclear. Germline CDR1 is DFQATT and CDR2 is SNEGSKA (reference sequence). Between the trimmed V and J ends, which lost 3 bases and 6 bases, there was a span of 8 bases. The length of the CDR3 is 11 residues. CDR3 bases: TGCAGTGCTAGTGGGGAGGCTGAAGCTTTCTTT. Translation gives CSASGEAEAFF.

The chain is built from TRBV4-2 and TRBJ2-2; 12 positions match TRBD2. With 4 bases clipped from V and 5 bases from J, the junction kept 5 bases outside the gene matches. Germline V gives CDR1 LGHNA, CDR2 YNFKEQ. The CDR3 length is 16 residues. CDR3 protein: CASSPGLAGRTGELFF. CDR3 DNA sequence: TGTGCCAGCAGCCCTGGACTAGCGGGACGGACCGGGGAGCTGTTTTTT.

V gene TRBV6-1 combines with J gene TRBJ2-3, with D unresolved. Between the trimmed V and J ends, which lost 10 bases and 2 bases, there was a span of 13 bases. Germline loops: CDR1 MNHNS, CDR2 SASEGT. CDR3 length: 13 residues. CDR3 protein: CATTPFPTDTQYF. CDR3 DNA sequence: TGTGCCACCACCCCGTTTCCCACAGATACGCAGTATTTT.

The chain is built from TRBV4-1 and TRBJ2-7, with unresolved D. The V end lost 3 bases, the J end lost 2 bases, and 14 bases lay between the germline ends. Per the germline V gene, CDR1 is MGHRA and CDR2 is YSYEKL. This CDR3 region has 15 residues. The CDR3 reads CASSQGTGPPYEQYF. In DNA form, the CDR3 reads TGCGCCAGCAGCCAGGGAACCGGGCCCCCCTACGAGCAGTACTTC.

V gene TRBV2 combines with J gene TRBJ1-1, with 8 positions matching TRBD1. In germline, CDR1 is SNHLY, CDR2 FYNNEI. The V segment lost 6 bases and the J segment 0 bases; nucleotides outside the gene matches: 12. The CDR3 runs 17 residues. The CDR3 region has the DNA TGTGCCAGCAGCCAAGGGGCAGGGGGCTTCATGAACACTGAAGCTTTCTTT. The encoded protein is CASSQGAGGFMNTEAFF.

The rearrangement joins TRBV6-4 to TRBJ1-2; 9 bases are shared with TRBD1. In germline, CDR1 is MRHNA, CDR2 SNTAGT. The CDR3 contains 17 residues. V shed 5 bases, J shed 0 bases, and the junction held 10 bases outside the gene matches. The CDR3 region has the DNA TGTGCCAGCAGTAAAATGGACAGGGGAAACCCTAACTATGGCTACACCTTC. It translates to CASSKMDRGNPNYGYTF.

This chain links TRBV5-8 with TRBJ1-5, with D unclear. The CDR3 sequence is 13 residues long. V gave up 2 bases and J gave up 8 bases, with 11 bases separating them. Per germline, CDR1 SGHTS and CDR2 YDEGEE. The CDR3 bases are TGTGCCAGCAGCTTCCAGAGGGATGAGCCCCAGCATTTT. Translated: CASSFQRDEPQHF.

A single count supports this clone. The rearrangement joins TRBV11-2 to TRBJ2-7, with 9 bases identical to TRBD2. CDR3 length: 14 residues. V was pared by 4 bases and J by 2 bases, with 3 bases of the junction left unmatched. Germline assignment: CDR1 SGHAT and CDR2 FQNNGV. DNA for the CDR3: TGTGCCAGCAGCTCTAGCGGGAACGCCTACGAGCAGTACTTC. Translation gives CASSSSGNAYEQYF.

V usage is TRBV6-5 and J usage is TRBJ1-5, with 10 bases fitting TRBD1. CDR3 length: 16 residues. V trimming: 4 bases; J trimming: 6 bases; junction bases outside the gene matches: 9. The germline V gene encodes CDR1 MNHEY and CDR2 SVGAGI. The DNA for the CDR3 is TGTGCCAGCAGTTCGGGACAGGGGAACCCCCCTCAGCCCCAGCATTTT. This sequence encodes CASSSGQGNPPQPQHF.

The chain combines TRBV6-6 with TRBJ2-3, with 7 bases matching TRBD1. This CDR3 contains 14 residues. Germline V gives CDR1 MNHNY, CDR2 SVGAGI (reference sequence). The V gene end was trimmed by 4 bases and the J gene end by 6 bases; junction bases not matched to a gene: 7. CDR3 in DNA: TGTGCCAGCAGTTCCGACAGGGTGATTGATACGCAGTATTTT. It is translated as CASSSDRVIDTQYF.

The J gene is TRBJ2-1, the V gene TRBV9; 12 bases map to TRBD2. Trimming removed 4 bases from V and 5 bases from J; junction bases left unmatched: 7. CDR3 length equals 16 residues. Germline V gene lookup returns CDR1 SGDLS and CDR2 YYNGEE. For the CDR3, the DNA is TGTGCCAGCAGCCCAACCGGACTAGCGGGACACAATGAGCAGTTCTTC. Amino acids: CASSPTGLAGHNEQFF.

The chain has TRBV6-1 and TRBJ2-1, with 10 bases identical to TRBD1. From germline, CDR1 is MNHNS and CDR2 SASEGT. The CDR3 runs 12 residues. V was clipped by 6 bases and J by 10 bases; unmatched bases: 3. The CDR3 DNA follows: TGTGCCAGCAGCGACAGGGGGCGGGAGCAGTTCTTC. Translated: CASSDRGREQFF.

The V gene is TRBV4-2, the J gene TRBJ2-7; D possibly corresponds to TRBD2 (6 bases). The CDR3 contains 12 residues. Germline V lookup: CDR1 LGHNA, CDR2 YNFKEQ. The V end lost 3 bases, the J end lost 12 bases, and 15 bases lay between the germline ends. Here the CDR3 reads CASSHEGTPPYF. The DNA of the CDR3 is TGTGCCAGCAGCCATGAGGGGACTCCTCCGTACTTC.

The chain combines TRBV30 with TRBJ2-1, with a tentative D call TRBD2 (5 bases). V lost 0 bases to trimming and J lost 0 bases, with 12 bases between them. CDR1 and CDR2 (germline): GTSNPN, SVGIG (reference sequence). This CDR3 has 16 residues. As DNA, the CDR3 is TGTGCCTGGAGTGTACGGCTAGCAAGCTCCTACAATGAGCAGTTCTTC. Its translation: CAWSVRLASSYNEQFF.

CDR3 in DNA: TGTGCCAGCAGTTACTGGGCTAGACAGACCGGGGAGCTGTTTTTT. This sequence encodes CASSYWARQTGELFF. The J gene is TRBJ2-2, the V gene TRBV6-5; D is perhaps TRBD1 (5 bases). This CDR3 spans 15 amino acids. Trimming took off 1 base at V and 5 bases at J, with 11 bases between the two ends. The germline V gene has CDR1 MNHEY and CDR2 SVGAGI.

This clone has more than one count but fewer than ten. The sample carries other DNA sequences with the same CDR3. V and J are TRBV7-2 and TRBJ2-7; 14 bases are a match to TRBD2. Trimming removed 0 bases from V and 2 bases from J; junction bases left unmatched: 3. The CDR3 length is 17 residues. Germline V CDR1 and CDR2: SGHTA, FQGNSA. CDR3 loop: CASSLAGLAGDPYEQYF. In DNA form, the CDR3 reads TGTGCCAGCAGCTTAGCGGGACTAGCGGGAGATCCCTACGAGCAGTACTTC.

The DNA of the CDR3 is TGCAGTGTTAATGATAACACTGAAGCTTTCTTT. This translates into CSVNDNTEAFF. This chain links TRBV20-1 with TRBJ1-1, with D unresolved. Trimming left V 7 bases short and J 2 bases short, with 8 bases between. The CDR3 is made up of 11 amino acids. Germline CDR1 and CDR2: DFQATT and SNEGSKA (reference sequence).

This sequence joins TRBV7-2 and TRBJ2-2; possibly TRBD2 for D (6 bases). Looked up from germline, CDR1 is SGHTA and CDR2 is FQGNSA. The CDR3 spans 14 residues. V was cut by 5 bases and J by 5 bases, with 12 bases left in between. In nucleotides, the CDR3 is TGTGCCAGCAGCCCCGGGGGAGGAACCGGGGAGCTGTTTTTT. This encodes CASSPGGGTGELFF.

The chain is built from TRBV5-6 and TRBJ2-5; D gene uncertain. The germline V gene encodes CDR1 SGHDT and CDR2 YYEEEE. The CDR3 runs to 15 residues. The germline V and J ends were trimmed by 0 bases and 1 base, with 10 bases remaining between them. The CDR3 is CASSLDLYLQETQYF. The DNA of the CDR3 is TGTGCCAGCAGCTTGGATTTATACCTCCAAGAGACCCAGTACTTC.

The V gene is TRBV9, the J gene TRBJ2-1, with 7 positions matching TRBD2. J gave up 5 bases and V 0 bases, and 8 bases lay outside the gene matches. CDR3 length equals 16 residues. Per germline, CDR1 SGDLS and CDR2 YYNGEE. DNA of the CDR3: TGTGCCAGCAGCGTAGGGGGCGGGAGCTATGACAATGAGCAGTTCTTC. Its protein product is CASSVGGGSYDNEQFF.

To note about this clone: Other DNA sequences within the sample encode an identical CDR3. The chain uses TRBV5-1 and TRBJ2-5, with 8 positions matching TRBD1. This CDR3 spans 13 amino acids. Trimming removed 3 bases from V and 2 bases from J; junction bases left unmatched: 0. Per the germline V gene, CDR1 is SGHRS and CDR2 is YFSETQ. The CDR3 reads CASSWTGQETQYF. Here the CDR3 DNA reads TGCGCCAGCAGCTGGACAGGGCAAGAGACCCAGTACTTC. The full variable domain, its missing parts supplied by reference TRBV5-1 and TRBJ2-5, is KAGVTQTPRYLIKTRGQQVTLSCSPISGHRSVSWYQQTPGQGLQFLFEYFSETQRNKGNFPGRFSGRQFSNSRSEMNVSTLELGDSALYLCASSWTGQETQYFGPGTRLLVL.